Below, 28 T cell receptor beta chains from the same sample are listed, as sequenced in a study of tumor-infiltrating lymphocytes in primary liver carcinoma. From 450 to 550 ng total RNA, TCR beta cDNA was generated with a primer in the constant region. Nested multiplex PCR, run for three rounds with slightly modified ARM-PCR, yielded TCR beta libraries. With TRBV1-TRBV30 forward primers and a C-beta reverse primer, the first two PCR rounds were run for 10 cycles each. TCRdb fed the multiplex PCR reads into MiXCR, producing one record per CDR3 protein. Of fewer than 75,000 distinct CDR3 sequences in the sample, about two thirds were seen once. Bulk tissue was left unsorted, and RNA and DNA were co-extracted from about 19-30 mg of it. The sequenced material came from liver tumor tissue from sampling region 4. As for subset: tumor region T4, right-lateral pole. Every receptor here comes from a man aged 40-49 years with primary liver carcinoma and hepatitis B virus infection.

Regarding this clonotype: This may come from a read error, since a much larger clone is one base off. CDR3 region: CASSFGAEQYF. In DNA form, the CDR3 reads TGCGCCAGCAGCTTCGGGGCCGAGCAGTACTTC. The V call is TRBV5-1, the J call TRBJ2-7; D may be TRBD1 or TRBD2 (5 bases each). The CDR3 covers 11 residues. Deletions cut 2 bases from V and 6 bases from J, with 6 bases between. Germline assignment: CDR1 SGHRS and CDR2 YFSETQ.

To note about this clonotype: Being one base from a much bigger clone, this may be a read error. The rearrangement links TRBV11-2 to TRBJ1-2; no reliable D call. Germline CDR1 is SGHAT and CDR2 is FQNNGV. Trimming stripped 3 bases from V and 1 base from J, with 18 bases between. The CDR3 length is 17 residues. Here the CDR3 DNA reads TGTGCCAGCAGCTTTGGCGGAACATGGTGGGATAACTATGGCTACACCTTC. Protein: CASSFGGTWWDNYGYTF.

The CDR3 nucleotides are TGCGCCAGCAGCCTTGAGCGGGAGAATATGCACAATGAGCAGTTCTTC. This translates into CASSLERENMHNEQFF. This rearrangement joins TRBV10-2 to TRBJ2-1, with TRBD2 identical over 8 bases. V shed 6 bases, J shed 5 bases, and the junction held 12 bases outside the gene matches. CDR1 is WSHSY and CDR2 is SAAADI in the germline V gene. The CDR3 extends over 16 amino acids.

Note on this clonotype: The junction departs from the called germline gene at one end, perhaps through a read error. The chain couples TRBV6-5 to TRBJ2-2, with 11 bases aligning to TRBD2. The CDR3 sequence is 17 residues long. Per germline, CDR1 MNHEY and CDR2 SVGAGI. CDR3: CASSPASLAGVPGGLLF. For the CDR3, the DNA is TGCGCCAGCAGCCCGGCCTCACTAGCGGGAGTCCCCGGGGGGCTGTTATTT.

A word on this clonotype: The junction does not match germline at one end; this may be a read error. This chain uses TRBV11-2 with TRBJ2-7, with TRBD1 matching over 9 bases. Per the germline V gene, CDR1 is SGHAT and CDR2 is FQNNGV. The CDR3 loop spans 15 amino acids. The CDR3 sequence is CASSQGTGRAYERYF. CDR3 DNA: TGTGCCAGCAGCCAAGGGACAGGGAGAGCCTATGAGCGGTACTTC. The whole variable domain, filled in from reference TRBV11-2 and TRBJ2-7, reads EAGVAQSPRYKIIEKRQSVAFWCNPISGHATLYWYQQILGQGPKLLIQFQNNGVVDDSQLPKDRFSAERLKGVDSTLKIQPAKLEDSAVYLCASSQGTGRAYERYFGPGTRLTVT.

The chain recombines TRBV29-1 with TRBJ2-7, with 7 bases fitting TRBD2. This CDR3 is 12 amino acids long. CDR1 is SQVTM, CDR2 ANQGSEA, per germline. CDR3: CSLPQGGNEQYF. CDR3 coding DNA: TGCAGTCTTCCTCAGGGAGGGAACGAGCAGTACTTC.

Turning to this clonotype: The junction does not match germline at one end; this may be a read error. The V gene is TRBV11-2, the J gene TRBJ1-4; D is unresolved. The CDR3 covers 15 residues. Germline CDR1 and CDR2: SGHAT and FQNNGV. As DNA, the CDR3 is TGTGCCAGCAGCTTAGGGACCACCGTGAATGAAAAATTGTTTTTT. Translated: CASSLGTTVNEKLFF.

The count of this clonotype is one. This rearrangement joins TRBV20-1 to TRBJ2-3, with 7 bases that match TRBD1. CDR1 is DFQATT and CDR2 is SNEGSKA in the germline V gene (reference sequence). The trim removed 7 bases at V and 4 bases at J, leaving 5 bases unmatched. This CDR3 is built from 12 residues. Here the CDR3 reads CSVVQGADTQYF. Written as DNA, the CDR3 is TGCAGTGTTGTTCAGGGGGCAGATACGCAGTATTTT.

This clonotype was detected a few times. This could be a read error, since a much larger clone is one nucleotide away. V gene TRBV7-8 combines with J gene TRBJ2-1, with 9 bases lining up with TRBD1. The CDR3 has 15 residues. The germline V gene has CDR1 SGHVS and CDR2 FQNEAQ. CDR3 sequence (DNA): TGTGTCAGCAGCCTTGACAGGGGGTATTACAATGAGCAGTTCTTC. Residues: CVSSLDRGYYNEQFF.

This clonotype has just a few counts. V gene TRBV4-1 combines with J gene TRBJ2-7, with 13 positions matching TRBD2. Looked up from germline, CDR1 is MGHRA and CDR2 is YSYEKL. This CDR3 has 17 residues. V was clipped by 0 bases and J by 5 bases; unmatched bases: 7. The CDR3 DNA reads as TGCGCCAGCAGCCAAGAAAGGACTAGCGGGAGTATCCACGAGCAGTACTTC. Its protein product is CASSQERTSGSIHEQYF.

The V gene is TRBV11-2, the J gene TRBJ2-7, with 8 positions matching TRBD1. This CDR3 contains 15 residues. The trim removed 5 bases at V and 2 bases at J, leaving 8 bases unmatched. Germline V CDR1 and CDR2: SGHAT, FQNNGV. CDR3 in DNA: TGTGCCAGCAGCACTGGGACAGGCCAAACCTACGAGCAGTACTTC. Amino acids: CASSTGTGQTYEQYF.

There are a few counts of this clonotype. Lacking the conserved final phenylalanine or tryptophan, this CDR3 likely reflects a read error. The V gene is TRBV6-2 or TRBV6-3, the J gene TRBJ2-7; 8 bases are a match to TRBD1. The CDR3 covers 14 residues. Germline lookup yields CDR1 MNHEY and CDR2 SVGEGT. The J segment lost 5 bases and the V segment lost 4 bases, leaving 7 bases of the junction unmatched. CDR3 residues: CASSSPTGANEQYL. For the CDR3, the DNA is TGTGCCAGCAGTTCCCCGACAGGGGCCAACGAGCAGTACTTA.

This clonotype was detected many times. CDR3 coding DNA: TGCAGCGTTCTCCGGGAGGAGCAGTTCTTC. This gives the protein CSVLREEQFF. This sequence joins TRBV29-1 and TRBJ2-1; a possible D gene is TRBD2 (6 bases). Germline V CDR1 and CDR2: SQVTM, ANQGSEA. This CDR3 has 10 residues. Trimming removed 5 bases from V and 10 bases from J, with 9 bases in between.

This clonotype was observed a handful of times. A junction end diverges from the germline sequence, so it may reflect a read error. V is TRBV4-3 and J is TRBJ2-7; D possibly corresponds to TRBD2 (6 bases). This CDR3 is built from 15 residues. Germline CDR1 and CDR2: LGHNA and YSLEER. In nucleotides, the CDR3 is TGCACCAGTAGCCAAAATCGGGAGACTCCCTATGAGCAGTACTTC. Translation: CTSSQNRETPYEQYF.

The chain combines TRBV5-5 with TRBJ2-1; TRBD1 might be the D (5 bases). This CDR3 region has 15 residues. Germline values: CDR1 SGHKS, CDR2 YYEKEE (reference sequence). V was cut by 4 bases and J by 3 bases, with 14 bases left in between. The CDR3 bases are TGTGCCAGCAGCCCTAGACAGAGTTTCTACAATGAGCAGTTCTTC. It translates to CASSPRQSFYNEQFF.

A word on this clonotype: A read error may explain this, as a much larger clone is one base away. V usage is TRBV11-2 and J usage is TRBJ2-1; either TRBD1 or TRBD2 may fit D (5 bases each). The CDR3 consists of 17 residues. Germline lookup yields CDR1 SGHAT and CDR2 FQNNGV. This chain's CDR3 is CANSLEGYWGSYNEQFF. In nucleotides, the CDR3 is TGTGCCAACAGCTTAGAGGGGTACTGGGGTTCCTACAATGAGCAGTTCTTC.

A word on this clonotype: An end of the junction differs from the germline gene, which may be a read error. V usage is TRBV5-6 and J usage is TRBJ2-1; TRBD1 might be the D (6 bases). The germline V gene has CDR1 SGHDT and CDR2 YYEEEE. This CDR3 is built from 17 residues. In nucleotides, the CDR3 is TGTGCCAGCATCTTGGTCGGACAGTTGAGCTCCTACAATGAGCAGTTCTTC. It translates to CASILVGQLSSYNEQFF. Variable domain in full (rest from reference TRBV5-6 and TRBJ2-1): DAGVTQSPTHLIKTRGQQVTLRCSPKSGHDTVSWYQQALGQGPQFIFQYYEEEERQRGNFPDRFSGHQFPNYSSELNVNALLLGDSALYLCASILVGQLSSYNEQFFGPGTRLTVL.

Note on this clonotype: At one end, the junction sequence differs from germline, possibly due to a read error. The chain carries TRBV4-2 and TRBJ2-1, with 10 bases lining up with TRBD1. CDR1 is LGHNA and CDR2 is YNFKEQ in the germline V gene. There are 16 residues in the CDR3. This CDR3 is CAISHAWGQGNNEQFF. The CDR3 nucleotides read TGTGCCATCAGCCACGCCTGGGGACAGGGGAACAATGAGCAGTTCTTC.

The V gene is TRBV11-2, the J gene TRBJ2-1; maybe TRBD2 (6 bases). This CDR3 has 14 residues. Trimming left V 1 base short and J 6 bases short, with 10 bases between. Germline values: CDR1 SGHAT, CDR2 FQNNGV. The CDR3 protein is CASSLAGSLNEQFF. CDR3 nucleotide sequence: TGTGCCAGCAGCTTAGCCGGGAGTCTCAATGAGCAGTTCTTC.

About this clonotype itself: Mismatch with germline at one junction end may stem from a read error. V and J are TRBV5-4 and TRBJ2-3; tentatively, D is TRBD2 (6 bases). Germline values: CDR1 SGHNT, CDR2 YYREEE (reference sequence). The CDR3 loop spans 15 amino acids. DNA for the CDR3: TGTGGCAGCAGGGTAGAGGGACTTCGCGGTGATACGCAGTATTTT. As protein: CGSRVEGLRGDTQYF. The full variable domain, completed using reference TRBV5-4 and TRBJ2-3, is ETGVTQSPTHLIKTRGQQVTLRCSSQSGHNTVSWYQQALGQGPQFIFQYYREEENGRGNFPPRFSGLQFPNYSSELNVNALELDDSALYLCGSRVEGLRGDTQYFGPGTRLTVL.

This rearrangement joins TRBV11-2 to TRBJ2-7; maybe TRBD1 (5 bases). The CDR3 is made up of 15 amino acids. The germline V gene has CDR1 SGHAT and CDR2 FQNNGV. The ends were cut back, 2 bases at V and 3 bases at J, with 14 bases in the middle. DNA for the CDR3: TGTGCCAGCAGCTTATCGGCAGGGTTATTCTACGAGCAGTACTTC. Translated, it gives CASSLSAGLFYEQYF.

Worth noting for this clonotype: A much larger clone lies a single base off, so this may be a read error. The chain has TRBV6-5 and TRBJ1-1, with D possibly matching TRBD1 (5 bases). The germline V and J ends were trimmed by 0 bases and 2 bases, with 10 bases remaining between them. Germline V lookup: CDR1 MNHEY, CDR2 SVGAGI. The CDR3 is made up of 15 amino acids. CDR3 nucleotides: TGTGCCAGCAGTTACTCGGGGGTGACTAACACTGAAGCTTTCTTT. Protein product: CASSYSGVTNTEAFF.

A note on this clonotype: One end of the junction does not line up with germline, which may come from a read error. The chain carries TRBV6-1 and TRBJ2-6; D possibly uses TRBD1 or TRBD2 (5 bases each). Germline CDR1 and CDR2: MNHNS and SASEGT. This CDR3 has 15 residues. CDR3 DNA: TGTGCCAGCAGTGAATTGGGAGCCGGGGCCAACATCCTGACTTTC. Its protein is CASSELGAGANILTF.

Points on this clonotype: The junction shows a germline mismatch at one end, possibly a read error. The rearrangement links TRBV5-1 to TRBJ1-5; a possible D gene is TRBD1 (6 bases). Germline assignment: CDR1 SGHRS and CDR2 YFSETQ. The length of the CDR3 is 13 residues. The CDR3 DNA reads as TGCGCCAGCAGCTTGGGGGGGCTTCAGCCCCAACATTTT. It specifies CASSLGGLQPQHF. The whole variable domain, filled in from reference TRBV5-1 and TRBJ1-5, reads KAGVTQTPRYLIKTRGQQVTLSCSPISGHRSVSWYQQTPGQGLQFLFEYFSETQRNKGNFPGRFSGRQFSNSRSEMNVSTLELGDSALYLCASSLGGLQPQHFGDGTRLSIL.

A word on this clonotype: Germline and junction disagree at one end, which may indicate a read error. V gene TRBV6-5 combines with J gene TRBJ2-3, with 11 positions matching TRBD2. The CDR3 is made up of 12 amino acids. CDR1 and CDR2 from the germline V gene are MNHEY and SVGAGI. DNA of the CDR3: TGTGCCAGCAGTCATAGCGGGAGGGGACTGTACTTT. As protein: CASSHSGRGLYF.

This clonotype was counted between two and nine times. The V gene is TRBV28, the J gene TRBJ1-5; perhaps TRBD1 as D (6 bases). The CDR3 loop spans 12 amino acids. Deletions cut 4 bases from V and 6 bases from J, with 7 bases between. CDR1 MDHEN and CDR2 SYDVKM come from the germline V gene. CDR3 amino acids: CASSSRGQPQHF. DNA of the CDR3: TGTGCCAGCAGTTCCAGGGGTCAGCCCCAGCATTTT.

The rearrangement links TRBV29-1 to TRBJ2-5; TRBD2 matches 9 bases. Unmatched junction bases numbered 15, after V lost 5 bases and J lost 8 bases. The length of the CDR3 is 15 residues. Germline V CDR1 and CDR2: SQVTM, ANQGSEA. CDR3 sequence: CSVRISGSWAETQYF. The CDR3, as DNA: TGCAGCGTTCGGATTAGCGGGAGTTGGGCAGAAACCCAGTACTTC. The full variable domain, rest sourced from reference TRBV29-1 and TRBJ2-5, is SAVISQKPSRDICQRGTSLTIQCQVDSQVTMMFWYRQQPGQSLTLIATANQGSEATYESGFVIDKFPISRPNLTFSTLTVSNMSPEDSSIYLCSVRISGSWAETQYFGPGTRLLVL.

This clonotype was found many times. This chain links TRBV28 with TRBJ2-5; tentatively, D is TRBD2 (6 bases). The germline V gene encodes CDR1 MDHEN and CDR2 SYDVKM. V was pared by 5 bases and J by 0 bases, with 13 bases between. CDR3 length equals 15 residues. CDR3 in amino acids: CASSPGAAYQETQYF. CDR3 bases: TGTGCCAGCAGTCCGGGAGCAGCGTACCAAGAGACCCAGTACTTC.